The clone carrying this T cell receptor beta chain was recorded a few times. MiXCR was run by TCRdb on the reads, yielding one entry per CDR3 protein. The sample lists approximately 260,000 distinct CDR3 sequences; about 15% were seen once. V shed 6 bases and J shed 2 bases, with 17 bases lying between them. From germline, CDR1 is DFQATT and CDR2 SNEGSKA (reference sequence). The CDR3 runs to 15 residues. This entry comes from a study of T cell repertoires in cytomegalovirus infection. Sequenced sample: CD8+ T cells from PBMCs. The origin of this receptor is a human donor in good health (CMV status not recorded). Some clones in this sample may be carry-over from other donors' samples. The chain carries TRBV20-1 and TRBJ2-1; no clear D gene. Written as DNA, the CDR3 is TGCAGTGCCCCCGAGCCCAGGAACCCCTACAATGAGCAGTTCTTC. Its translation: CSAPEPRNPYNEQFF.